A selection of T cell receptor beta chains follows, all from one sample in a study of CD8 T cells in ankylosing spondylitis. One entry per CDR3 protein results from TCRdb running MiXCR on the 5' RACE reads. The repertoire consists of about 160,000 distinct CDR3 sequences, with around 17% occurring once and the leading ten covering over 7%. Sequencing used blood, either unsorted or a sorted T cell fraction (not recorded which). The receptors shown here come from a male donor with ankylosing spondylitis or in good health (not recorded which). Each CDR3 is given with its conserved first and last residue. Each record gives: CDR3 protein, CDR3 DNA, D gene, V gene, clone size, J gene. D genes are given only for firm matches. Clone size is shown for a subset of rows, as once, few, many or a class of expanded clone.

cdr3_aa: CSSSLGREYEQYF
cdr3_nt: TGTTCCAGCAGCTTAGGGCGGGAGTACGAGCAGTACTTC
d_call: TRBD2
v_call: TRBV7-7
clone_size: .
j_call: TRBJ2-7

cdr3_aa: CSARDWGNYEKLFF
cdr3_nt: TGCAGTGCTAGAGATTGGGGGAATTATGAAAAACTGTTTTTT
d_call: .
v_call: TRBV20-1
clone_size: many
j_call: TRBJ1-4

cdr3_aa: CASSPPGGTEAFF
cdr3_nt: TGTGCCAGCAGCCCCCCGGGGGGGACTGAAGCTTTCTTT
d_call: .
v_call: TRBV4-2
clone_size: .
j_call: TRBJ1-1

cdr3_aa: CASSRGQAAYTIYF
cdr3_nt: TGTGCCAGCAGCCGGGGACAGGCGGCATACACCATATATTTT
d_call: TRBD1
v_call: TRBV6-1
clone_size: many
j_call: TRBJ1-3

cdr3_aa: CASQPGARGRINEQFF
cdr3_nt: TGTGCCAGCCAGCCAGGGGCGAGAGGAAGAATCAATGAGCAGTTCTTC
d_call: .
v_call: TRBV28
clone_size: many
j_call: TRBJ2-1

cdr3_aa: CSVEDQPNTGELFF
cdr3_nt: TGCAGCGTTGAAGATCAGCCTAACACCGGGGAGCTGTTTTTT
d_call: .
v_call: TRBV29-1
clone_size: few
j_call: TRBJ2-2

cdr3_aa: CSARDAGTSGSEQYF
cdr3_nt: TGCAGTGCTAGAGATGCCGGGACTAGCGGGAGCGAGCAGTACTTC
d_call: TRBD2
v_call: TRBV20-1
clone_size: many
j_call: TRBJ2-7

cdr3_aa: CSVGGVYTEAFF
cdr3_nt: TGCAGCGTTGGGGGGGTGTACACTGAAGCTTTCTTT
d_call: .
v_call: TRBV29-1
clone_size: .
j_call: TRBJ1-1

cdr3_aa: CSARGGTGVTEAFF
cdr3_nt: TGCAGTGCTAGGGGTGGGACAGGGGTTACTGAAGCTTTCTTT
d_call: TRBD1
v_call: TRBV20-1
clone_size: many
j_call: TRBJ1-1

cdr3_aa: CASSLDRDYEQYF
cdr3_nt: TGCGCCAGCAGCTTGGACCGGGACTACGAGCAGTACTTC
d_call: .
v_call: TRBV5-1
clone_size: many
j_call: TRBJ2-7

cdr3_aa: CASSYSPGSETQYF
cdr3_nt: TGTGCCAGCAGCTACTCTCCAGGGTCAGAGACCCAGTACTTC
d_call: .
v_call: TRBV12-3/TRBV12-4
clone_size: .
j_call: TRBJ2-5

cdr3_aa: CASSYDAANEQFF
cdr3_nt: TGTGCCAGCAGTTATGACGCCGCCAATGAGCAGTTCTTC
d_call: .
v_call: TRBV6-5
clone_size: many
j_call: TRBJ2-1

cdr3_aa: CSVQTREMWTDTQYF
cdr3_nt: TGCAGCGTTCAGACTAGAGAGATGTGGACAGATACGCAGTATTTT
d_call: .
v_call: TRBV29-1
clone_size: many
j_call: TRBJ2-3

cdr3_aa: CASSLMDGSYEQYF
cdr3_nt: TGTGCCAGCAGCCTAATGGATGGCTCCTACGAGCAGTACTTC
d_call: .
v_call: TRBV5-4
clone_size: .
j_call: TRBJ2-7

cdr3_aa: CASSPLFGSEQFF
cdr3_nt: TGTGCCAGCTCACCTTTATTCGGCTCCGAGCAGTTCTTC
d_call: .
v_call: TRBV18
clone_size: .
j_call: TRBJ2-1

cdr3_aa: CASSPVGGYEQYF
cdr3_nt: TGTGCCAGCTCACCGGTGGGGGGTTACGAGCAGTACTTC
d_call: .
v_call: TRBV18
clone_size: few
j_call: TRBJ2-7

cdr3_aa: CSASPGGKDTEAFF
cdr3_nt: TGCAGTGCTAGCCCCGGGGGGAAGGACACTGAAGCTTTCTTT
d_call: .
v_call: TRBV20-1
clone_size: many
j_call: TRBJ1-1

cdr3_aa: CASSFGTMIDTGQYQETQYF
cdr3_nt: TGTGCCAGCAGCTTCGGGACCATGATTGATACGGGACAGTACCAAGAGACCCAGTACTTC
d_call: TRBD1
v_call: TRBV5-8
clone_size: many
j_call: TRBJ2-5

cdr3_aa: CASSLWGRTNYGYTF
cdr3_nt: TGTGCCAGCAGTTTATGGGGGAGGACGAACTATGGCTACACCTTC
d_call: .
v_call: TRBV28
clone_size: .
j_call: TRBJ1-2

cdr3_aa: CASSYSPRPRGGGELFF
cdr3_nt: TGTGCCAGCAGTTACTCCCCGAGGCCTCGGGGTGGCGGGGAGCTGTTTTTT
d_call: .
v_call: TRBV6-5
clone_size: many
j_call: TRBJ2-2

cdr3_aa: CSARVGPSHEQYF
cdr3_nt: TGCAGTGCTAGAGTCGGCCCGTCCCACGAGCAGTACTTC
d_call: .
v_call: TRBV20-1
clone_size: .
j_call: TRBJ2-7

cdr3_aa: CASSFFQGARTDTQYF
cdr3_nt: TGCGCCAGCAGCTTTTTTCAAGGGGCGCGCACAGATACGCAGTATTTT
d_call: .
v_call: TRBV5-1
clone_size: many
j_call: TRBJ2-3